What follows is one T cell receptor (beta chain) and its context. The sample is drawn from a study of cytomegalovirus exposure and HLA in healthy donors. Primers for the PCR totalled 60 Vbeta and 13 Jbeta. Assay: immunoSEQ multiplex PCR; the TCRdb copy retains only in-frame clones and omits some. The sample has about 120,000 clones, about 73% seen once; the top ten hold 3.3%. The CDR3 extends over 12 amino acids. CDR1 is KGHSH, CDR2 LQKENI, per germline. V dropped 6 bases and J dropped 6 bases, with 11 bases sitting between them. Source material: PBMCs. This chain connects TRBV18 to TRBJ1-1; D remains unclear. This sequence was found in a woman under 40 in good health and CMV-seropositive. CDR3 sequence (DNA): TGTGCCAGCTCTGCGGTGGGAGCTGAAGCTTTCTTT. Amino acid sequence: CASSAVGAEAFF.